The sequence of this T cell receptor (beta chain) was determined in a study of cytomegalovirus exposure and HLA in healthy donors. Overall study: Among the 398 genotyped donors, 70% to 90% were placed in the Caucasian-associated ancestry cluster.

After removal of 1 base from V and 0 bases from J, the junction contained 2 bases not matched to a gene. Germline assignment: CDR1 SGHDN and CDR2 FVKESK. This CDR3 spans 16 amino acids. The PCR had 60 Vbeta and 13 Jbeta primers. Clones were read by immunoSEQ multiplex PCR, and TCRdb kept only the in-frame ones, dropping some. The data hold 100,000 or so clones, with roughly three quarters observed a single time. Sequencing was performed on PBMCs. This sequence originates from a man aged 25-45 years in good health and CMV-seronegative. The gene calls are TRBV14 and TRBJ2-4; 8 bases align to TRBD2. The CDR3 is CASSQASGRAKNIQYF. The CDR3 coding sequence is TGTGCCAGCAGCCAAGCCAGCGGGAGAGCCAAAAACATTCAGTACTTC.